The rows below give T cell receptor beta chains drawn from one sample of a study of CD8+ T cells in alopecia areata. Here immunoSEQ multiplex PCR was the method, and the copy in TCRdb shows in-frame clones only, minus some. The table includes about 200,000 clones, nearly 60% detected once. Sequencing used CD4+ T cells sorted from blood, obtained at week 24, from a patient treated with tofacitinib. The receptors shown here come from a human donor with alopecia areata. Both conserved end residues are part of each CDR3. The D gene is left open where the match is weak. Some rows mark clone size as missing; the rest say once, few, many or name a class of expanded clone.

DNA,CDR3,J,D,size,V
TGTGCCTGGAGTGAGGACAGGGTTGAGACCCAGTACTTC,CAWSEDRVETQYF,TRBJ2-5,TRBD1,.,TRBV30
TGTGCCAGCAGCTACTCGGCCACCGGGGAGCTGTTTTTT,CASSYSATGELFF,TRBJ2-2,.,.,TRBV7-9
TGCGCCAGCAGCTTGCAGGGGGAGACGAACTATGGCTACACCTTC,CASSLQGETNYGYTF,TRBJ1-2,TRBD1,.,TRBV5-1
TGTGCCAGCAGTTTTTTGGTGAGGGCACCTCAACCCACAGATACGCAGTATTTT,CASSFLVRAPQPTDTQYF,TRBJ2-3,.,few,TRBV27
TGCAGCGGCGGCGGTCGGGACACTGAAGCTTTCTTT,CSGGGRDTEAFF,TRBJ1-1,.,.,TRBV29-1
TGTGCCAGCAGCTTAGCAAGGGATTCACCCCTCCACTTT,CASSLARDSPLHF,TRBJ1-6,.,.,TRBV11-1
TGTGCCAGCAGCCAAGCCGTGGACACCGGGGAGCTGTTTTTT,CASSQAVDTGELFF,TRBJ2-2,.,few,TRBV14
TGTGCCTGGAGTGTACTCCGGGAGCAGCCCCAGCATTTT,CAWSVLREQPQHF,TRBJ1-5,.,.,TRBV30
TGCAGCGTTACCACAGGAAGGCTCCCCTATGGCTACACCTTC,CSVTTGRLPYGYTF,TRBJ1-2,.,.,TRBV29-1
TGTGCCAGCAGGCGACAGGTGGTTAACACCGGGGAGCTGTTTTTT,CASRRQVVNTGELFF,TRBJ2-2,.,.,TRBV7-2
TGCAGCGTTGACGAGCCGAGTCCTGCGGGTGAGCAGTTCTTC,CSVDEPSPAGEQFF,TRBJ2-1,.,.,TRBV29-1
TGTGCCAGCAGTTTAGCGGGGTCTGAAGCTTTCTTT,CASSLAGSEAFF,TRBJ1-1,.,few,TRBV28
TGTGCCAGCAGGAGAACAGGGGGAGGCTACGAGCAGTACTTC,CASRRTGGGYEQYF,TRBJ2-7,TRBD1,.,TRBV6-5
TGCGCCAGCAGCCAAGATCTAGTAGCCGGGGGGGAGCAGTTCTTC,CASSQDLVAGGEQFF,TRBJ2-1,TRBD2,.,TRBV4-3
TGTGCCTGCCGAACCAGGGGGAAAGGCACTGAAGCTTTCTTT,CACRTRGKGTEAFF,TRBJ1-1,TRBD1,.,TRBV30
TGCGCCAGCAGCTTGGACCCGAACACTGAAGCTTTCTTT,CASSLDPNTEAFF,TRBJ1-1,.,.,TRBV5-1
TGCGCCAGCAGCCAAGAGGCGGGAGTGGGGAGCATTCAGTACTTC,CASSQEAGVGSIQYF,TRBJ2-4,TRBD2,.,TRBV4-3
TGTGCCAGCAGCTTGGGAGGGAGTGGGTACAATGAGCAGTTCTTC,CASSLGGSGYNEQFF,TRBJ2-1,.,.,TRBV5-4
TGCGCCAGCAGCCGCGGACTAGTATACGAGCAGTACTTC,CASSRGLVYEQYF,TRBJ2-7,TRBD2,.,TRBV4-3
TGTGCCATCTCACGAAAGTGGCATGAGCAGTTCTTC,CAISRKWHEQFF,TRBJ2-1,.,.,TRBV10-3
TGTGCCACCAGCAGAGGACTCGATCAGCCCCAGCATTTT,CATSRGLDQPQHF,TRBJ1-5,.,.,TRBV15
TGTGCCAGTCTGGGAGTTTTAGGGGGACAGAACACTGAAGCTTTCTTT,CASLGVLGGQNTEAFF,TRBJ1-1,.,.,TRBV28
TGTGCCAGCAGCTTAGGAGGGTCTCGGTCCTATGGCTACACCTTC,CASSLGGSRSYGYTF,TRBJ1-2,.,.,TRBV7-8
TGCGCCAGCAGCTTAGGCAGGGGGGGCCACGAGCAGTACTTC,CASSLGRGGHEQYF,TRBJ2-7,.,.,TRBV5-1
TGCGCCAGCAGCTTGGAACAGGGGAATGGCTACACCTTC,CASSLEQGNGYTF,TRBJ1-2,TRBD1,.,TRBV5-1
TGTGCCAGCAGCATAGCGGGAGGACTACAAGAGACCCAGTACTTC,CASSIAGGLQETQYF,TRBJ2-5,TRBD2,.,TRBV2
TGCGCCAGCAGCTTGGCAGATGAGCAGTTCTTC,CASSLADEQFF,TRBJ2-1,.,.,TRBV5-1